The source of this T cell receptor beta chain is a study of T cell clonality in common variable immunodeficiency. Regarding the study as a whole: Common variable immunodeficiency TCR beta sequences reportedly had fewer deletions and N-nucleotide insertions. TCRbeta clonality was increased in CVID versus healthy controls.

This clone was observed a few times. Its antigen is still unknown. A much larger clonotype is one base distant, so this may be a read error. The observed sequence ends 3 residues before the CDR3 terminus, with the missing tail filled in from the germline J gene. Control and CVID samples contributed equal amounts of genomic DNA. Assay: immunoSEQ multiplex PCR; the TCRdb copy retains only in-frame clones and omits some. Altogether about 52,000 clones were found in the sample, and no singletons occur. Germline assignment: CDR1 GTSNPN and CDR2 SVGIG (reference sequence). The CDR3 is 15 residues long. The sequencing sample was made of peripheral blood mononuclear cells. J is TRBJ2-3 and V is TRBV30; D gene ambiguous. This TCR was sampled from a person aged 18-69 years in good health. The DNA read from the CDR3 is TGTGCCTGGAGTGTAGCCGAGTATAGCAATCAGCCG. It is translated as CAWSVAEYSNQP. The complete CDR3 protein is CAWSVAEYSNQPQYF.